This TCR beta chain comes out of a study of cytomegalovirus exposure and HLA in healthy donors. General study results and limits: HLA alleles were associated with around 17,000 TCR beta sequences in a later analysis at 0.05 false discovery rate.

Both 60 Vbeta primers and 13 Jbeta primers went into the PCR. Original processing methods: In a later analysis, the count reached 74 million or so unique TCR beta chains, with 9 million to 11 million shared. This table comes from immunoSEQ multiplex PCR, and its TCRdb copy is limited to in-frame clones, with some not included. Clone size and V and J calls were adopted from that table, with D and trimming inferred from the DNA. Here the sample spans about 59,000 clones, around 80% being singletons. Germline values: CDR1 LNHNV, CDR2 YYDKDF (reference sequence). This CDR3 region has 14 residues. V shed 6 bases and J 8 bases; nucleotides not matched to a gene: 5. As for this clone: As yet, its antigen is unknown.

This sequence was found in a middle-aged woman in good health and CMV-seronegative. Sequencing was done on a sample of PBMCs. This chain joins TRBV15 and TRBJ1-4, with 11 bases fitting TRBD1. For the CDR3, the DNA is TGTGCCACCAGTAGGGACAGGGGGGAGGAAAAACTGTTTTTT. It encodes CATSRDRGEEKLFF.